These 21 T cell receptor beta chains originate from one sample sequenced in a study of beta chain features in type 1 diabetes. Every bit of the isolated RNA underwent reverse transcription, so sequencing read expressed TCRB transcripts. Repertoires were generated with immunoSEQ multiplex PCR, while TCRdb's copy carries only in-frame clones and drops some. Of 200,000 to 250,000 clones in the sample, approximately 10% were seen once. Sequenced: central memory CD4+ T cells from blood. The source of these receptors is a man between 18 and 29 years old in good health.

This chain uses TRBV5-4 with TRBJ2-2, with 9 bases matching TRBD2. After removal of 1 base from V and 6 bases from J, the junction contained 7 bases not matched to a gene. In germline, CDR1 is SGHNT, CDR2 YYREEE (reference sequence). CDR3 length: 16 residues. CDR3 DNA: TGTGCCAGCAGCTTGTTGGGCGGGAGGGCCGCCGGGGAGCTGTTTTTT. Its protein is CASSLLGGRAAGELFF.

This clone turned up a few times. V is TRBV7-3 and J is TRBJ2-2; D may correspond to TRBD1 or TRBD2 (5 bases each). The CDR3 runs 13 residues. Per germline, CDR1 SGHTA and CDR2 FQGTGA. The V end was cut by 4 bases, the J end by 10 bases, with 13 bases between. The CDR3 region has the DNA TGTGCCAGCAGCTCCCAGTCGGGGACGGAGCTGTTTTTT. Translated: CASSSQSGTELFF.

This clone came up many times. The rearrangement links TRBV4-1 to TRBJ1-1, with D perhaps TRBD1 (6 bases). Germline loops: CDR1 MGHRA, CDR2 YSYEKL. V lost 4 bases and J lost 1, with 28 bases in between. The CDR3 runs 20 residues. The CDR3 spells CASSPTPIFQTGRGNTEAFF. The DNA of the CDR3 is TGCGCCAGCAGCCCCACGCCAATATTTCAGACAGGACGGGGGAACACTGAAGCTTTCTTT.

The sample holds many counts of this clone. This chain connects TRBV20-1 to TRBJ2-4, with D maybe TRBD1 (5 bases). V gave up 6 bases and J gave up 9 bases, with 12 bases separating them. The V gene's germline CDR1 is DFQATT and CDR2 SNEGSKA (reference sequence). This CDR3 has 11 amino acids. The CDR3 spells CSAAGMGIQYF. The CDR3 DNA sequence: TGCAGTGCGGCAGGGATGGGCATTCAGTACTTC.

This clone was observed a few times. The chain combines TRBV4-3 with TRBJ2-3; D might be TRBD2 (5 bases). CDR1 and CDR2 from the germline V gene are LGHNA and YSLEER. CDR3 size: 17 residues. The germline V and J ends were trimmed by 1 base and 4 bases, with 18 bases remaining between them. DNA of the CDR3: TGCGCCAGCAGCCAAGGCCCCTCGGGGATGGCCGCAGATACGCAGTATTTT. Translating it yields CASSQGPSGMAADTQYF.

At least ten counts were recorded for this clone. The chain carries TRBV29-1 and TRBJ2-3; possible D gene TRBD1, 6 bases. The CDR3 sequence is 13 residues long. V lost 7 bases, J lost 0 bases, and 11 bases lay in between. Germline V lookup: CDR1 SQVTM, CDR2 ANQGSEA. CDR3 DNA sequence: TGCAGCGGCTACAGGGATAGCACAGATACGCAGTATTTT. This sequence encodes CSGYRDSTDTQYF.

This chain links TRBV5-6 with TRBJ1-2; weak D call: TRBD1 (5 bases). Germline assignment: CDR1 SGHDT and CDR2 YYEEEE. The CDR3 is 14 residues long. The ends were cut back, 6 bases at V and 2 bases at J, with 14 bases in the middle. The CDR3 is CASTPTWGNYGYTF. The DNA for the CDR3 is TGTGCCAGCACCCCCACTTGGGGGAACTATGGCTACACCTTC.

DNA of the CDR3: TGTGCCAGCAGTTGGACAGGGAAGGATGAAAAACTGTTTTTT. Protein: CASSWTGKDEKLFF. The chain combines TRBV6-1 with TRBJ1-4; 8 bases fit TRBD1. The CDR3 is 14 residues long. Losses at the gene ends were 5 bases for V and 6 bases for J; bases not matched to a gene: 5. Germline values: CDR1 MNHNS, CDR2 SASEGT.

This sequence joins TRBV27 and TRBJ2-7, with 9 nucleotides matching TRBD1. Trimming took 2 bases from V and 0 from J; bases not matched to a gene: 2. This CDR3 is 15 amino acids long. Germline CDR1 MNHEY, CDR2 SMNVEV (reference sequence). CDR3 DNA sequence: TGTGCCAGCAGTTTAAAACAGGGGGCCTCCTACGAGCAGTACTTC. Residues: CASSLKQGASYEQYF.

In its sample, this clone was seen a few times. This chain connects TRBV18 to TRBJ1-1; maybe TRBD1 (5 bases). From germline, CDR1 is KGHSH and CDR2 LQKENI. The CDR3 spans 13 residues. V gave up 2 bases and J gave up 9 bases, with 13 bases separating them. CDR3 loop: CASSPTDWGKAFF. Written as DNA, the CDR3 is TGTGCCAGCTCACCAACGGACTGGGGGAAAGCTTTCTTT.

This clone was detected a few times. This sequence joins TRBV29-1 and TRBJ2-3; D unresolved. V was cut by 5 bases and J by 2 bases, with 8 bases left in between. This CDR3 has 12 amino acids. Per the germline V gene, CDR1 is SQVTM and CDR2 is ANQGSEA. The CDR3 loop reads CSVLTPTDTQYF. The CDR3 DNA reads TGCAGCGTTCTGACCCCCACAGATACGCAGTATTTT.

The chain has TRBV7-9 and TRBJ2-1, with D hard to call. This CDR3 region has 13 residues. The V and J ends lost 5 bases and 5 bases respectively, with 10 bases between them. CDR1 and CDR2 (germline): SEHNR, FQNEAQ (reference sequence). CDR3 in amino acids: CASSPASNNEQFF. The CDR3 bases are TGTGCCAGCAGCCCGGCTTCGAACAATGAGCAGTTCTTC.

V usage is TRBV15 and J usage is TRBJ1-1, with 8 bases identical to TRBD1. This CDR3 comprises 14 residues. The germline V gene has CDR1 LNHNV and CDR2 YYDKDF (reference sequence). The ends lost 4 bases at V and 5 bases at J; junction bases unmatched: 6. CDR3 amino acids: CATSIGQGRTEAFF. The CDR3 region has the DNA TGTGCCACCAGCATCGGACAGGGTCGGACTGAAGCTTTCTTT.

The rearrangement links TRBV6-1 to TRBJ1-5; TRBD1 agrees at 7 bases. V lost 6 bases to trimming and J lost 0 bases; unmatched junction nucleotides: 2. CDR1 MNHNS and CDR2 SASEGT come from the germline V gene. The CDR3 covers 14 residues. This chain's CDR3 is CASRTGYSNQPQHF. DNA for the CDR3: TGTGCCAGCAGGACAGGGTATAGCAATCAGCCCCAGCATTTT.

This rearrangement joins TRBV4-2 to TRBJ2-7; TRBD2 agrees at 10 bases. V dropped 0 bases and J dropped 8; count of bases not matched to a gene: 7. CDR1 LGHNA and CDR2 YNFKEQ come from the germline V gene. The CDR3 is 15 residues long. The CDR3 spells CASSQDPLAGDKQYF. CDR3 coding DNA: TGTGCCAGCAGCCAAGATCCCCTAGCGGGAGACAAGCAGTACTTC.

CDR3 coding DNA: TGTGCCTGGAGTGCCCGGGGGGGGGCCATCTATGGCTACACCTTC. Residues: CAWSARGGAIYGYTF. The V gene is TRBV30, the J gene TRBJ1-2; maybe TRBD1 (6 bases). Trimming took 1 base from V and 4 from J, leaving 16 bases between them. This CDR3 is 15 amino acids long. Germline assignment: CDR1 GTSNPN and CDR2 SVGIG (reference sequence).

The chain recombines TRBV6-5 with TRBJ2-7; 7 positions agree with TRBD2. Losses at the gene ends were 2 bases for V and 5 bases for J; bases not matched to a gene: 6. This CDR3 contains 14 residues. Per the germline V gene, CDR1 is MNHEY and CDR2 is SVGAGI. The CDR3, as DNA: TGTGCCAGCAGTTACGGCGGGAGTGTCAACGAGCAGTACTTC. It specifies CASSYGGSVNEQYF.

CDR3 region: CAWSGGPNQPQHF. The CDR3 DNA reads as TGTGCCTGGAGTGGGGGGCCAAATCAGCCCCAGCATTTT. J is TRBJ1-5 and V is TRBV30; D perhaps matches TRBD1 (6 bases). Germline V lookup: CDR1 GTSNPN, CDR2 SVGIG (reference sequence). CDR3 length equals 13 residues. The V and J ends lost 1 base and 4 bases respectively, with 8 bases between them.

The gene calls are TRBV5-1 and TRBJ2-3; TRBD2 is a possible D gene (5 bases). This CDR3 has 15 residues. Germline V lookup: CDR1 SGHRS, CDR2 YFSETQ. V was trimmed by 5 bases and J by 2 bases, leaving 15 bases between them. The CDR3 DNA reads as TGCGCCAGCAGACGACTACAAGCCTCCACAGATACGCAGTATTTT. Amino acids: CASRRLQASTDTQYF.

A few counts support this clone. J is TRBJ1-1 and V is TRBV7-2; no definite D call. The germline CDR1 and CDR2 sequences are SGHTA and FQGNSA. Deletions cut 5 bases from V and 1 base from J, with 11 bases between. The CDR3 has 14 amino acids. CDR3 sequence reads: CASSQDGRNTEAFF. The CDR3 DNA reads TGTGCCAGCAGCCAGGACGGACGGAACACTGAAGCTTTCTTT.

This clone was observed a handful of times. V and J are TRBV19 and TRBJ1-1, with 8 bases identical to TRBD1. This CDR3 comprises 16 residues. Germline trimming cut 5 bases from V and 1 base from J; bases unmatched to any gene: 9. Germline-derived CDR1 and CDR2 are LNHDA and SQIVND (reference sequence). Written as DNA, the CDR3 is TGTGCCAGTAGTCACCTCTCGGGACAGGCGAACACTGAAGCTTTCTTT. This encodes CASSHLSGQANTEAFF.